The clone carrying this T cell receptor (beta chain) was observed many times. Its antigen is currently unknown. The record originates from a study of T cell repertoires in cytomegalovirus infection. Background on the study: Public TCR beta signatures were indicative of both CMV infection and a matching HLA type. Study-wide findings and caveats: Adding up the frequency of public TCR beta families identified people who carried CMV plus the relevant HLA. HLA-C-restricted, CMV-specific TCR beta clonotypes were dominant ex vivo.

V lost 3 bases to trimming and J lost 3 bases, with 16 bases between them. The CDR3 length is 16 residues. Germline CDR1 reads SNHLY; CDR2 reads FYNNEI. TCRdb used MiXCR to reprocess the reads, holding one entry per CDR3 protein. The sample comprises about 240,000 distinct CDR3 sequences, approximately 7% of which are singletons, and about 6.3% rests with the top ten. Material for sequencing was PBMCs. The source of this sequence is a human donor in good health (CMV status not recorded). Some clones in this sample may be carry-over from other donors' samples. This chain joins TRBV2 and TRBJ2-3; no definite D call. The CDR3, as DNA: TGTGCCAGCAGTGAGGTCAAGGCGATGGGAACAGATACGCAGTATTTT. It translates to CASSEVKAMGTDTQYF. The full variable domain, rest sourced from reference TRBV2 and TRBJ2-3, is EPEVTQTPSHQVTQMGQEVILRCVPISNHLYFYWYRQILGQKVEFLVSFYNNEISEKSEIFDDQFSVERPDGSNFTLKIRSTKLEDSAMYFCASSEVKAMGTDTQYFGPGTRLTVL.